These T cell receptor beta chains were read from a single sample in a study of blood T cell repertoires in COVID-19. Clones were sequenced by immunoSEQ multiplex PCR, and TCRdb holds only the in-frame ones, with some missing. Altogether over 250,000 clones are present, 80% to 90% being singletons, with the ten largest covering over 1.2%. Specimen: peripheral blood. Receptors originate from a woman aged 35 to 49 who had recovered from COVID-19. Each CDR3 is given without its conserved first and last residue. The order of the fields is V gene, J gene, CDR3 protein.

>TRBV2|TRBJ2-2
ASSGQGRSGELF
>TRBV5-4|TRBJ2-1
ASTPSGGVYEQF
>TRBV6-1|TRBJ1-2
ASREGGWGYT
>TRBV7-7|TRBJ2-7
ASSADRVGEQY
>TRBV7-2|TRBJ2-5
ASSLEGQGEETQY
>TRBV23-1|TRBJ2-3
ASSHSPAPQDTQY
>TRBV20-1|TRBJ2-3
SASIADTQY
>TRBV2|TRBJ1-5
ASRGDSSNQPQH
>TRBV14|TRBJ2-1
ASSQVDRYNEQF
>TRBV7-3|TRBJ2-3
ASSLLPRQGGGRTDTQY
>TRBV7-9|TRBJ2-7
ASSFSGFSYEQY
>TRBV12-5|TRBJ2-7
ASGLTTTGISYEQY
>TRBV5-1|TRBJ1-6
ASSLQDSYNSPLH
>TRBV7-2|TRBJ1-6
ASRFGGGAYNSPLH
>TRBV27|TRBJ2-1
ASSSPGGRYNEQF
>TRBV5-1|TRBJ1-2
ASSLNVGQGSGYT
>TRBV18|TRBJ2-5
ASSRDFPQY
>TRBV5-5|TRBJ2-2
ASTRLGGLGTGELF
>TRBV18|TRBJ2-2
ASSPIGQVSNTGELF
>TRBV10-1|TRBJ2-1
ASSERRANEQF
>TRBV4-1|TRBJ1-5
ASTTDGESNQPQH
>TRBV4-3|TRBJ1-6
ASSQAPVSNSPLH
>TRBV2|TRBJ1-3
ASSLRGGNTIY